This T cell receptor beta chain came from a study of T cell responses to AZD1222 COVID-19 vaccine. Here immunoSEQ multiplex PCR was the method, and the copy in TCRdb shows in-frame clones only, minus some. Here the sample spans some 150,000 clones, roughly nine tenths being singletons. In the case of this clone: Its target is unknown.

CDR3 length equals 12 residues. Germline V gene data show CDR1 as SEHNR and CDR2 as FQNEAQ (reference sequence). The V gene lost 5 bases and the J gene lost 6 bases, with 10 bases spanning the gap. Study findings and constraints: Repertoires were obtained solely post-peak T cell response. Clonal diversity was possibly underestimated, and the donors were mostly white British, with more females. Following two doses of AZD1222, Spike-specific TCR breadth and depth rose.

The receptor's source is an adult in good health. The rearrangement joins TRBV7-9 to TRBJ1-1, with unresolved D. This specimen was peripheral blood, taken on day 0 of AZD1222 vaccination. The CDR3 DNA reads as TGTGCCAGCAGCCCGGGGAGGGCTGAAGCTTTCTTT. Translating it yields CASSPGRAEAFF.